These 27 T cell receptor beta chains were all obtained from the same sample, sequenced in a study of T cells after yellow fever vaccination. TCRdb re-called the 5' RACE reads with MiXCR, one entry per CDR3 protein. The profile shows under 200,000 distinct CDR3 sequences, 9.5% to 12% of them singletons. This material consisted of CD8+ T cells sorted from PBMCs, taken 15 days after the yellow fever booster vaccination. Every receptor here comes from a man between 18 and 35 years old who received the YFV17D yellow fever vaccine.

V usage is TRBV28 and J usage is TRBJ1-3; TRBD1 is a possible D gene (6 bases). CDR3 length equals 16 residues. Germline CDR1 and CDR2: MDHEN and SYDVKM. V shed 6 bases and J shed 0 bases, with 15 bases lying between them. This CDR3 is CASRTEDSNSGNTIYF. The CDR3 nucleotides are TGTGCCAGCAGGACCGAGGACAGCAACTCTGGAAACACCATATATTTT.

The DNA for the CDR3 is TGCAGCGCTGATAGCGGGGGGCTTCAAGAGACCCAGTACTTC. It encodes CSADSGGLQETQYF. The chain links TRBV29-1 to TRBJ2-5, with TRBD2 matching over 10 bases. Germline trimming cut 7 bases from V and 2 bases from J; bases unmatched to any gene: 7. The germline V gene has CDR1 SQVTM and CDR2 ANQGSEA. The CDR3 has 14 residues.

The chain recombines TRBV6-2 or TRBV6-3 with TRBJ1-1; the D is unclear. The germline gives CDR1 MNHEY, CDR2 SVGEGT. The germline V and J ends were trimmed by 4 bases and 11 bases, with 14 bases remaining between them. The CDR3 sequence is 12 residues long. This CDR3 reads CASSSPASSAFF. DNA of the CDR3: TGTGCCAGCAGTTCTCCAGCCTCATCGGCTTTCTTT.

This sequence joins TRBV6-5 and TRBJ2-2; TRBD1 might be the D (8 bases). This CDR3 contains 17 residues. Between the trimmed V and J ends, which lost 0 bases and 6 bases, there was a span of 17 bases. CDR1 MNHEY and CDR2 SVGAGI come from the germline V gene. The DNA of the CDR3 is TGTGCCAGCAGTTACTCGATCGGACAGGGAGGGCCCGGGGAGCTGTTTTTT. Translating it yields CASSYSIGQGGPGELFF.

This clonotype occurred a few times. The rearrangement links TRBV9 to TRBJ2-1; D is perhaps TRBD2 (5 bases). The CDR3 has 15 amino acids. Germline CDR1 SGDLS, CDR2 YYNGEE. Trimming shortened V by 0 bases and J by 7 bases, and 14 bases separated the two germline ends. CDR3: CASSVGGYEGNEQFF. Written as DNA, the CDR3 is TGTGCCAGCAGCGTAGGGGGATATGAGGGAAATGAGCAGTTCTTC. Supplemented by reference TRBV9 and TRBJ2-1, the full variable domain reads DSGVTQTPKHLITATGQRVTLRCSPRSGDLSVYWYQQSLDQGLQFLIQYYNGEERAKGNILERFSAQQFPDLHSELNLSSLELGDSALYFCASSVGGYEGNEQFFGPGTRLTVL.

The chain joins TRBV12-3 or TRBV12-4 to TRBJ2-1; D ambiguous. Between the trimmed V and J ends, which lost 3 bases and 3 bases, there was a span of 12 bases. CDR3 size: 15 residues. The CDR3 DNA is TGTGCCAGCAGTTTTCCCTCGGGTGTCTACAATGAGCAGTTCTTC. Its protein product is CASSFPSGVYNEQFF.

This clonotype occurred a few times. V and J are TRBV4-1 and TRBJ2-1; 11 positions agree with TRBD2. Germline assignment: CDR1 MGHRA and CDR2 YSYEKL. Losses at the gene ends were 4 bases for V and 8 bases for J; bases not matched to a gene: 10. This CDR3 comprises 16 residues. Here the CDR3 reads CASSRYGLAGVYEQFF. The CDR3 region has the DNA TGCGCCAGCAGCCGATATGGACTAGCGGGTGTTTATGAGCAGTTCTTC.

J is TRBJ2-7 and V is TRBV6-2 or TRBV6-3; D possibly uses TRBD1 or TRBD2 (5 bases each). There are 14 residues in the CDR3. The V gene lost 4 bases and the J gene lost 3 bases, with 13 bases spanning the gap. CDR1 MNHEY and CDR2 SVGEGT come from the germline V gene. The CDR3 sequence: CASSSTGPLYEQYV. In DNA, the CDR3 is TGTGCCAGCAGTTCTACGGGACCGCTCTACGAGCAGTACGTC.

The table lists this clonotype with a few counts. The CDR3 reads CASTDRVRNSPLHF. CDR3 in DNA: TGTGCCAGCACCGACAGGGTCCGGAATTCACCCCTCCACTTT. The chain recombines TRBV7-9 with TRBJ1-6; TRBD1 matches at 7 bases. V was pared by 7 bases and J by 7 bases, with 7 bases of the junction left unmatched. This CDR3 has 14 residues. Germline CDR1 reads SEHNR; CDR2 reads FQNEAQ (reference sequence).

The chain joins TRBV27 to TRBJ1-6; possible D gene TRBD1, 5 bases. Deletions cut 8 bases from V and 9 bases from J, with 11 bases between. CDR1 and CDR2 (germline): MNHEY, SMNVEV (reference sequence). This CDR3 region has 12 residues. The CDR3 reads CASSMGGSPLHF. The CDR3 bases are TGTGCCAGCTCGATGGGGGGTTCACCCCTCCACTTT.

This clonotype was detected only a few times. The gene calls are TRBV5-4 and TRBJ1-1; a weak D match, TRBD1 (5 bases). Per the germline V gene, CDR1 is SGHNT and CDR2 is YYREEE (reference sequence). V lost 4 bases to trimming and J lost 6 bases, with 7 bases between them. CDR3 length: 11 residues. CDR3 nucleotide sequence: TGTGCCAGCAGCATGGGGCCTGAAGCTTTCTTT. Translation gives CASSMGPEAFF.

This clonotype has ten or more counts. The chain has TRBV3-2 and TRBJ2-7. TRBV3-2 is a pseudogene segment. The CDR3 loop spans 13 amino acids. The CDR3 loop is CASSQDTRYEQYV. CDR3 in DNA: TGTGCCAGCAGCCAAGATACGCGGTACGAGCAGTACGTC.

The gene calls are TRBV19 and TRBJ1-2, with D unclear. Germline-derived CDR1 and CDR2 are LNHDA and SQIVND (reference sequence). CDR3 size: 13 residues. V was shortened by 4 bases and J by 8 bases, with 14 bases between the two germline ends. The CDR3 spells CASSTDWTYGYTF. Here the CDR3 DNA reads TGTGCCAGTAGTACCGATTGGACGTACGGCTACACCTTC.

This clonotype occurred a few times. The V call is TRBV4-1, the J call TRBJ1-4; D perhaps matches TRBD1 (5 bases). Germline V gene data show CDR1 as MGHRA and CDR2 as YSYEKL. This CDR3 spans 15 amino acids. Trimming took 4 bases from V and 2 from J, leaving 11 bases between them. CDR3 nucleotide sequence: TGCGCCAGCAGCCCCTGGGGGGGGACTAATGAAAAACTGTTTTTT. It yields the protein CASSPWGGTNEKLFF.

The genes are TRBV7-9 and TRBJ2-7, with no clear D. This CDR3 is 12 amino acids long. In germline, CDR1 is SEHNR, CDR2 FQNEAQ (reference sequence). Trimming shortened V by 5 bases and J by 3 bases, and 8 bases separated the two germline ends. CDR3 nucleotides: TGTGCCAGCAGCACCATTGACTACGAGCAGTACTTC. Its protein is CASSTIDYEQYF.

This clonotype was seen a few times. V usage is TRBV7-9 and J usage is TRBJ2-1, with TRBD2 as a possible D gene (6 bases). Per the germline V gene, CDR1 is SEHNR and CDR2 is FQNEAQ (reference sequence). Trimming left V 5 bases short and J 1 base short, with 15 bases between. This CDR3 region has 16 residues. The DNA for the CDR3 is TGTGCCAGCAGCCCCCGGGGCGGGGTTTCCTACAATGAGCAGTTCTTC. Translation gives CASSPRGGVSYNEQFF.

This clonotype is medium-sized (0.01 to 0.1%) by share. V is TRBV29-1 and J is TRBJ2-3; TRBD1 agrees at 11 bases. The CDR3 sequence is 14 residues long. Germline V CDR1 and CDR2: SQVTM, ANQGSEA. The J segment lost 8 bases and the V segment lost 7 bases, leaving 11 bases of the junction unmatched. This CDR3 reads CSAFGTGGSGTQYF. CDR3 coding DNA: TGCAGCGCCTTTGGGACAGGGGGAAGCGGTACGCAGTATTTT.

This chain connects TRBV4-1 to TRBJ1-5; D uncertain. V was pared by 0 bases and J by 2 bases, with 11 bases between. Germline values: CDR1 MGHRA, CDR2 YSYEKL. This CDR3 region has 16 residues. Here the CDR3 DNA reads TGCGCCAGCAGCCAAGAGTTGGGCGCGGGCAATCAGCCCCAGCATTTT. This sequence encodes CASSQELGAGNQPQHF.

This chain joins TRBV6-2 or TRBV6-3 and TRBJ1-1; D is unclear. The germline gives CDR1 MNHEY, CDR2 SVGEGT. The CDR3 length is 11 residues. V lost 6 bases to trimming and J lost 11 bases, with 13 bases between them. Here the CDR3 DNA reads TGTGCCAGCAGCCGTCCTCCGGAGGCTTTCTTT. Protein product: CASSRPPEAFF.

This clonotype was recorded many times. The chain has TRBV4-1 and TRBJ2-7; tentatively, D is TRBD2 (5 bases). Looked up from germline, CDR1 is MGHRA and CDR2 is YSYEKL. V was clipped by 1 base and J by 2 bases, with 12 bases between them. This CDR3 has 15 amino acids. The DNA of the CDR3 is TGCGCCAGCAGCCAAGCGGGTGCGGGTGCCTACGAGCAGTACTTC. It specifies CASSQAGAGAYEQYF.

This clonotype was seen many times. CDR3 bases: TGCGCCAGCGAAGATGGAAATGGCTACACCTTC. As protein: CASEDGNGYTF. The chain has TRBV5-1 and TRBJ1-2; D unresolved. The CDR3 spans 11 residues. Trimming took 7 bases from V and 6 from J, leaving 10 bases between them. Per the germline V gene, CDR1 is SGHRS and CDR2 is YFSETQ.

This chain uses TRBV7-6 with TRBJ2-3; D is possibly TRBD1 (6 bases). Trimming took off 5 bases at V and 5 bases at J, with 17 bases between the two ends. Germline V gene lookup returns CDR1 SGHVS and CDR2 FNYEAQ. The CDR3 sequence is 15 residues long. The CDR3 sequence: CASSPGVRGIDTQYF. CDR3 nucleotide sequence: TGTGCCAGCAGCCCAGGTGTCAGGGGAATAGATACGCAGTATTTT.

This sequence joins TRBV11-2 and TRBJ2-7; TRBD1 is a possible D gene (6 bases). The CDR3 length is 14 residues. Germline lookup yields CDR1 SGHAT and CDR2 FQNNGV. The V gene lost 2 bases and the J gene lost 3 bases, with 11 bases spanning the gap. Here the CDR3 reads CASSLFTGNYEQYV. CDR3 sequence (DNA): TGTGCCAGCAGCTTATTTACAGGGAACTACGAGCAGTACGTC.

The rearrangement joins TRBV6-5 to TRBJ2-7, with a possible D match to TRBD1 (6 bases). The CDR3 spans 14 residues. The germline CDR1 and CDR2 sequences are MNHEY and SVGAGI. The V and J ends lost 2 bases and 0 bases respectively, with 8 bases between them. CDR3 region: CASSYRDTSYEQYF. The CDR3 bases are TGTGCCAGCAGTTACAGGGACACCTCCTACGAGCAGTACTTC.

This clonotype was seen ten or more times. The CDR3 spells CASSLETSVPEQFF. The CDR3 DNA reads TGTGCCAGCAGCTTAGAGACTAGCGTACCTGAGCAGTTCTTC. V and J are TRBV7-7 and TRBJ2-1; 8 positions match TRBD2. Germline V CDR1 and CDR2: SSHAT, FNYEAQ (reference sequence). The J segment lost 9 bases and the V segment lost 1 base, leaving 5 bases of the junction unmatched. This CDR3 spans 14 amino acids.

The CDR3 nucleotides read TGTGCCAGCTCATTCGCAGGGGAAGAGACCCAGTACTTC. Translated: CASSFAGEETQYF. The chain is built from TRBV18 and TRBJ2-5; perhaps TRBD1 as D (6 bases). Trimming took off 5 bases at V and 3 bases at J, with 10 bases between the two ends. The CDR3 is made up of 13 amino acids. Looked up from germline, CDR1 is KGHSH and CDR2 is LQKENI.

The table lists this clonotype with a few counts. The chain employs TRBV12-3 or TRBV12-4 and TRBJ2-2; 8 bases align to TRBD2. Trimming removed 6 bases from V and 3 bases from J; junction bases left unmatched: 12. This CDR3 contains 17 residues. The CDR3 coding sequence is TGTGCCAGCAGACCCTCGGGCGGGGGGATTTACACCGGGGAGCTGTTTTTT. Its protein is CASRPSGGGIYTGELFF.